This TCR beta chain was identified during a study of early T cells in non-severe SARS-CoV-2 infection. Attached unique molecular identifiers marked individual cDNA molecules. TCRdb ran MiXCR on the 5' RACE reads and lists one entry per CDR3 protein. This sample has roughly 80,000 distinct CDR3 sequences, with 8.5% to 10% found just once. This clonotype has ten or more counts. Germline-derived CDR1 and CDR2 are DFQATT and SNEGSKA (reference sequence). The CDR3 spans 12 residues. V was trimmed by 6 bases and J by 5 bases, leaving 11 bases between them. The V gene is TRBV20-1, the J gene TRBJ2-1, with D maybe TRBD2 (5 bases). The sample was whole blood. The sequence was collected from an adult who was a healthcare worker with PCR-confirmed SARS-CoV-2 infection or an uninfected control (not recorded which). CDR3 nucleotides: TGCAGTGCAGAGGTAGCGCACAATGAGCAGTTCTTC. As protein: CSAEVAHNEQFF.